This T cell receptor beta chain was retrieved from a study of shared clonotypes between healthy human individuals. CDR1 is MNHEY, CDR2 SMNVEV, per germline (reference sequence). The CDR3 sequence is 15 residues long. The V end lost 4 bases, the J end lost 5 bases, and 18 bases lay between the germline ends. Genomic DNA from each subset was divided evenly over several immunoSEQ plates. Libraries were prepared by immunoSEQ multiplex PCR; TCRdb keeps only in-frame clonotypes and omits some of them. The sample holds some 2,000,000 clones, 85% to 95% seen once. The chain uses TRBV27 and TRBJ2-7; tentatively, D is TRBD1 (6 bases). The TCR comes from a man younger than 35 in good health. Sample: naive CD4+ T cells sorted from blood. This sample's subset: CD45RA+ positively selected. CDR3 nucleotides: TGTGCCAGCAGTTCGACAGGAAGGACGAGGGACGAGCAGTACTTC. Translated, it gives CASSSTGRTRDEQYF.